This T cell receptor (beta chain) derives from a study of CXCR3-negative and CXCR3-positive naive CD8 T cells. Study-level background: Collectively, the libraries yielded about 140 million TRB reads in total, at about 1.5 +/- 0.3 million per library.

It was by 5' RACE with UMI labels that the TRB cDNA libraries were prepared. Using the 5' RACE reads, TCRdb records one entry per CDR3 protein without DNA. This sample contains roughly 40,000 distinct CDR3 sequences. The length of the CDR3 is 13 residues. Germline loops: CDR1 MGHRA, CDR2 YSYEKL. The sequence derives from a human donor in good health. Some clones in this sample may be carry-over from other donors' samples. V and J are TRBV4-1 and TRBJ2-7; TCRdb's D gene call, TRBD1, goes unchecked for lack of DNA. Sequencing was performed on memory CD8+ T cells from blood. CDR3 residues: CASSRNTGYEQYF.